A selection of T cell receptor beta chains follows, all from one sample in a study of a mutant IDH1 vaccine in newly diagnosed glioma. Only in-frame clones appear in the TCRdb table, and some are missing; sequencing was by immunoSEQ multiplex PCR. Of about 92,000 clones listed, roughly 85% were seen once; the top ten hold 7% to 9%. The specimen was PBMCs, collected from a glioma patient treated with radiotherapy, temozolomide or both. These receptors came from a woman aged 45 to 65 with glioma. Both conserved end residues are part of each CDR3. Fields, in order: D gene, clone size, J gene, V gene, CDR3 DNA, CDR3 protein. A D gene is named only where the DNA matches it firmly. Rows give clone size only sometimes, using once, few, many, or a class for an expanded clone.

TRBD1 . TRBJ1-6 TRBV6-4 TGTGCCAGCTCCGACAGGGAAGGTGGTTCACCCCTCCACTTT CASSDREGGSPLHF
. . TRBJ2-1 TRBV6-5 TGTGCCAGCAAATTAAGCTCCTACAATGAGCAGTTCTTC CASKLSSYNEQFF
. . TRBJ2-3 TRBV9 TGTGCCAGCAGCGTAGGGCAGATCACAGATACGCAGTATTTT CASSVGQITDTQYF
. . TRBJ1-5 TRBV18 TGTGCCAGCTCACCCCCTGGCGAGGGCAATCAGCCCCAGCATTTT CASSPPGEGNQPQHF
. . TRBJ1-1 TRBV19 TGTGCCAGTAGTCACAAACGGGGTGAAGCTTTCTTT CASSHKRGEAFF
TRBD1 . TRBJ2-1 TRBV7-9 TGTGCCAGCAGCTTTACGGACAGGGATGAGCAGTTCTTC CASSFTDRDEQFF
. few TRBJ1-6 TRBV18 TGTGCCAGCTCACCAAGTGCGGGGAGCTCCTATAATTCACCCCTCCACTTT CASSPSAGSSYNSPLHF
TRBD2 . TRBJ2-3 TRBV5-3 TGTGCCCTTTGGGGTAGCGGGGGCCTCACAGATACGCAGTATTTT CALWGSGGLTDTQYF
. . TRBJ1-6 TRBV4-1 TGCGCCAGCAGCCAAAGAGGATCTTACCAGGATTATAATTCACCCCTCCACTTT CASSQRGSYQDYNSPLHF
TRBD1 . TRBJ1-1 TRBV6-5 TGTGCCAGCAGTTACCCGGGACAGGGGGCAGAGGAAGCTTTCTTT CASSYPGQGAEEAFF
TRBD1 . TRBJ2-7 TRBV19 TGTGCCAGTAGTCCCAGGACAGGGGTCGGCGAGCAGTACTTC CASSPRTGVGEQYF
TRBD2 . TRBJ2-3 TRBV5-8 TGTGCCAGCAGCCTCCGACAACCTGGGCGGGGGGCAGATACGCAGTATTTT CASSLRQPGRGADTQYF
. few TRBJ1-1 TRBV6-5 TGTGCCAGCAGCCTGGGGGGGAACACTGAAGCTTTCTTT CASSLGGNTEAFF
TRBD1 . TRBJ2-2 TRBV19 TGTGCCAGTAGTATAGATCACAGGGGGCGCACCGGGGAGCTGTTTTTT CASSIDHRGRTGELFF
TRBD1 . TRBJ1-1 TRBV4-1 TGCGCCAGCACCCAGGGACAGATGAACACTGAAGCTTTCTTT CASTQGQMNTEAFF
TRBD2 . TRBJ2-7 TRBV9 TGTGCCAGCAGCCCGCGGGGAGGGTCGGGGTACGAGCAGTACTTC CASSPRGGSGYEQYF
TRBD1 . TRBJ2-2 TRBV9 TGTGCCAGCAGCGTAAAGGCAGGGGGCGTATCCGGGGAGCTGTTTTTT CASSVKAGGVSGELFF
. . TRBJ2-1 TRBV6-5 TGTGCCGGCGCTAAGGCGGGCCTCTCCTACAATGAGCAGTTCTTC CAGAKAGLSYNEQFF
. . TRBJ1-2 TRBV4-2 TGTGCCAGCAGCCAAGGGCTCATAAGAGTTGAGCCCTATGGCTACACCTTC CASSQGLIRVEPYGYTF
. . TRBJ2-7 TRBV7-7 TGTGCTAGCAGCTTAGCTTTGGGATACGAGCAGTACTTC CASSLALGYEQYF
. . TRBJ2-5 TRBV6-5 TGTGCCAGCAGCCCCCCGACAGGCCGCCAAGAGACCCAGTACTTC CASSPPTGRQETQYF
TRBD1 . TRBJ2-7 TRBV5-1 TGCGCCAGCAGCTCTACCGGGACAGGGGTCGAGCAGTACTTC CASSSTGTGVEQYF
TRBD1 . TRBJ1-4 TRBV28 TGTGCCAGCAGTTTAACAGGGGCTTTTAATGAAAAACTGTTTTTT CASSLTGAFNEKLFF
. . TRBJ1-2 TRBV18 TGTGCCAGCTCCCCAGACACTAACTATGGCTACACCTTC CASSPDTNYGYTF
. . TRBJ1-6 TRBV5-1 TGCGCCAGCAGCCCCCTCGGCGGAGGGGATAATTCACCCCTCCACTTT CASSPLGGGDNSPLHF
. few TRBJ2-5 TRBV30 TGTGCCTGGAGTGCAAAACAGGGTGCGGAGACCCAGTACTTC CAWSAKQGAETQYF
. few TRBJ2-2 TRBV4-3 TGCGCCAGCAGCCAAGATTGGAACACCGGGGAGCTGTTTTTT CASSQDWNTGELFF
. . TRBJ2-3 TRBV5-1 TGCGCCAGCAGCTTGCGAGGACATGGCCCAGATACGCAGTATTTT CASSLRGHGPDTQYF
. few TRBJ1-5 TRBV10-3 TGTGCCATCAGTGGGTACAGGGACGGTCAGCCCCAGCATTTT CAISGYRDGQPQHF
. . TRBJ2-7 TRBV7-9 TGTGCCAGCAGCTTAGCGAGTCCATACGAGCAGTACTTC CASSLASPYEQYF
. . TRBJ2-3 TRBV14 TGTGCCAGCAGCCAACCGACTCTGAGCACAGATACGCAGTATTTT CASSQPTLSTDTQYF
. once TRBJ1-4 TRBV19 TGTGCCAGTAGCCTAGGGGGTGGCGACGAAAAACTGTTTTTT CASSLGGGDEKLFF
. . TRBJ2-3 TRBV19 TGTGCCAGCTCGAAGGGGCAGACGGCAGATACGCAGTATTTT CASSKGQTADTQYF
. . TRBJ1-3 TRBV15 TGTGCCACCTCCAAGGCAGGTTTAAGTGGAAACACCATATATTTT CATSKAGLSGNTIYF
. . TRBJ2-1 TRBV5-4 TGTGCCAGCAGCCGGGCCAATGAGAATGAGCAGTTCTTC CASSRANENEQFF
. few TRBJ1-5 TRBV9 TGTGCCAGCAGCGTAGAAGACCGACTTTGGGAGCCCCAGCATTTT CASSVEDRLWEPQHF
. . TRBJ1-3 TRBV29-1 TGCAGCGTTGGGTTGTCAGCACCTGGAAACACCATATATTTT CSVGLSAPGNTIYF
TRBD1 . TRBJ2-7 TRBV9 TGTGCCAGCAGCGCCGGGACAGGGTTTTCCTACGAGCAGTACTTC CASSAGTGFSYEQYF
. . TRBJ1-1 TRBV6-5 TGTGCCAGCAGTTACTCGATGACGGACTACACTGAAGCTTTCTTT CASSYSMTDYTEAFF
TRBD2 . TRBJ2-3 TRBV4-1 TGCGCCAGCAGCCAAGTATACCCCGGGACTAGGGACACAGATACGCAGTATTTT CASSQVYPGTRDTDTQYF
TRBD1 . TRBJ1-1 TRBV5-1 TGCGCCAGCAGCTTGGCCGGGGGGACAGGGGTTACCCTAGCATCCTACAACACTGAAGCTTTCTTT CASSLAGGTGVTLASYNTEAFF
. . TRBJ1-3 TRBV9 TGTGCCAGCAGCGGGGGGGGGTCTGGAAACACCATATATTTT CASSGGGSGNTIYF
. . TRBJ2-1 TRBV15 TGTGCCACCAGCGGGGCCCTAGGGCCGCGAGAGCAGTTCTTC CATSGALGPREQFF
. . TRBJ2-5 TRBV5-4 TGTGCCAGCAGCTTGGAGCGGGCCCAAGAGACCCAGTACTTC CASSLERAQETQYF
TRBD1 . TRBJ1-1 TRBV7-2 TGTGCCAGCAGCACCACAGGGGCCACGGGCACTGAAGCTTTCTTT CASSTTGATGTEAFF
. few TRBJ1-1 TRBV7-3 TGTGCCAGCAGCTCCCAGGAGGGGACCGGGGACACTGAAGCTTTCTTT CASSSQEGTGDTEAFF
TRBD1 . TRBJ1-2 TRBV19 TGTGCCAGTAGTCCTCAAGGGACAGGAGACTATGGCTACACCTTC CASSPQGTGDYGYTF
. few TRBJ1-2 TRBV7-8 TGTGCCAGCAGCCCGAGGGACTTTACCTATGGCTACACCTTC CASSPRDFTYGYTF
. many TRBJ1-5 TRBV19 TGTGCCAGTAGTTTACTCGTGGATCAGCCCCAGCATTTT CASSLLVDQPQHF
. few TRBJ2-2 TRBV5-1 TGCGCCAGCAGCTTGGACGGGACGGCTAACACCGGGGAGCTGTTTTTT CASSLDGTANTGELFF
. once TRBJ2-3 TRBV9 TGTGCCAGCAGCGTATATAACGCCCCAGTTAGCACAGATACGCAGTATTTT CASSVYNAPVSTDTQYF